A selection of T cell receptor beta chains follows, all from one sample in a study of control samples from healthy donors and cancer patients. The protocol was immunoSEQ multiplex PCR, while the TCRdb copy is restricted to in-frame clones and leaves out a portion. Counted here are some 200,000 clones, roughly 94% occurring once; the ten biggest clones make up approximately 1.6%. Specimen: blood. The origin of the receptors is a man aged 50 to 60 in good health. Both conserved end residues are part of each CDR3. The D gene is left open where the match is weak. Only some rows state a clone size, as once, few, many or a class for expanded clones.

size: -; V: TRBV7-2; J: TRBJ2-5; D: -; CDR3: CASSLERGETQYF; DNA: TGTGCCAGCAGCTTGGAAAGGGGGGAGACCCAGTACTTC
size: -; V: TRBV27; J: TRBJ1-5; D: -; CDR3: CASSSTVNQPQHF; DNA: TGTGCCAGCAGTTCGACCGTCAATCAGCCCCAGCATTTT
size: -; V: TRBV15; J: TRBJ1-3; D: -; CDR3: CATSPGGSGNTIYF; DNA: TGTGCCACCAGTCCGGGGGGCTCTGGAAACACCATATATTTT
size: -; V: TRBV11-3; J: TRBJ2-5; D: TRBD2; CDR3: CASSLGTSWAETQYF; DNA: TGTGCCAGCAGCTTAGGGACTAGCTGGGCGGAGACCCAGTACTTC
size: -; V: TRBV7-2; J: TRBJ1-3; D: -; CDR3: CASSFPGHYSGNTIYF; DNA: TGTGCCAGCAGCTTTCCGGGACACTACTCTGGAAACACCATATATTTT
size: -; V: TRBV5-1; J: TRBJ1-1; D: -; CDR3: CASSPEGKNTEAFF; DNA: TGCGCCAGCAGTCCCGAGGGGAAGAACACTGAAGCTTTCTTT
size: once; V: TRBV9; J: TRBJ1-2; D: -; CDR3: CASSHPRENNYGYTF; DNA: TGTGCCAGCAGCCACCCCAGGGAGAACAACTATGGCTACACCTTC
size: -; V: TRBV3-1/TRBV3-2; J: TRBJ1-6; D: TRBD1; CDR3: CASSLGTGISNSPLHF; DNA: TGTGCCAGCAGCCTCGGGACAGGCATAAGTAATTCACCCCTCCACTTT
size: -; V: TRBV27; J: TRBJ2-3; D: -; CDR3: CASSSRRRGDDTQYF; DNA: TGTGCCAGCAGTAGTCGTAGGCGCGGGGACGATACGCAGTATTTT
size: -; V: TRBV5-1; J: TRBJ1-4; D: -; CDR3: CASSLITDEKLFF; DNA: TGCGCCAGCAGCTTGATAACGGACGAAAAACTGTTTTTT
size: -; V: TRBV6-1; J: TRBJ2-3; D: TRBD2; CDR3: CASSDLAGAGLTDTQYF; DNA: TGTGCCAGCAGTGATCTAGCGGGGGCCGGCCTCACAGATACGCAGTATTTT
size: once; V: TRBV19; J: TRBJ1-2; D: TRBD1; CDR3: CASSMLGGPVLGYTF; DNA: TGTGCCAGTAGTATGCTAGGGGGCCCCGTCCTTGGCTACACCTTC
size: few; V: TRBV3-1/TRBV3-2; J: TRBJ1-1; D: -; CDR3: CASSVGGNSWMNTEAFF; DNA: TGTGCCAGCAGCGTAGGAGGGAACAGCTGGATGAACACTGAAGCTTTCTTT
size: -; V: TRBV7-8; J: TRBJ2-7; D: -; CDR3: CASSLVQSYEQYF; DNA: TGTGCCAGCAGCTTAGTCCAGTCCTACGAGCAGTACTTC
size: -; V: TRBV27; J: TRBJ1-2; D: TRBD1; CDR3: CASSLRQGGGYTF; DNA: TGTGCCAGCAGTCTACGACAGGGCGGCGGCTACACCTTC
size: -; V: TRBV6-6; J: TRBJ1-5; D: -; CDR3: CASSYAPSKDQPQHF; DNA: TGTGCCAGCAGTTACGCTCCTTCGAAGGATCAGCCCCAGCATTTT
size: few; V: TRBV7-9; J: TRBJ2-2; D: -; CDR3: CASTSTRPTGELFF; DNA: TGTGCCAGCACCTCAACGAGGCCCACCGGGGAGCTGTTTTTT
size: -; V: TRBV3-1/TRBV3-2; J: TRBJ1-3; D: -; CDR3: CASGPDGGNTIYF; DNA: TGTGCCAGCGGACCTGACGGGGGAAACACCATATATTTT